The clone carrying this T cell receptor (beta chain) was counted between two and nine times. Its target is unknown. PCR involved 60 Vbeta and 13 Jbeta primers. Source study methods: A follow-up analysis tallied some 80 million unique TCR beta chains, roughly 9.9 million shared. Here immunoSEQ multiplex PCR was the method, and the copy in TCRdb shows in-frame clones only, minus some. The V and J calls and the clone size are those of that table, but D and trimming were determined from the DNA. The table shows 100,000 to 150,000 clones, with around 76% occurring only once. This entry belongs to a study of cytomegalovirus exposure and HLA in healthy donors. The study, taken as a whole, reports: Rarity held for most TCR sequences, but there were some public TCRs that occurred in many donors. In a later analysis, 16,951 TCR beta sequences were associated with HLA alleles at 0.05 false discovery rate.

Germline V lookup: CDR1 MNHEY, CDR2 SVGAGI. This CDR3 is built from 15 residues. The ends lost 5 bases at V and 3 bases at J; junction bases unmatched: 8. All donors participated as healthy donors of bone marrow. The sequence was collected from a woman aged 60-75 years in good health and CMV-seropositive. The material sequenced was PBMCs. This chain links TRBV6-5 with TRBJ2-5, with TRBD2 identical over 8 bases. The CDR3 DNA is TGTGCCAGCAGTAGACCGGGACTAGGGAAAGAGACCCAGTACTTC. Its protein is CASSRPGLGKETQYF.